This is a list of T cell receptor beta chains from one sample in a study of cytomegalovirus exposure and HLA in healthy donors. Repertoires were generated with immunoSEQ multiplex PCR, while TCRdb's copy carries only in-frame clones and drops some. The sample has over 120,000 clones, 90% seen once. Sequencing used PBMCs. All receptors derive from a woman aged 25 to 39 in good health and CMV-seropositive. Both conserved end residues are part of each CDR3. The D gene is left open where the match is weak. Expanded clones get a size class; other rows say once, few or many, or leave the size out.

clone_size,j_call,v_call,d_call,cdr3_nt,cdr3_aa
-,TRBJ2-7,TRBV2,-,TGTGCCAGCAGCCCGCTACAGACTAGGAGAGATCTGGTCGAGCAGTACTTC,CASSPLQTRRDLVEQYF
-,TRBJ2-1,TRBV9,TRBD2,TGTGCCAGCAGCGTGGTGGGAGGGAGACATGAGCAGTTCTTC,CASSVVGGRHEQFF
-,TRBJ2-3,TRBV7-2,-,TGTGCCAGCAGCTTGGCCCGACGGGTCACAGATACGCAGTATTTT,CASSLARRVTDTQYF
-,TRBJ2-7,TRBV6-1,TRBD2,TGTGCCAGCAGGCCACTAGCGGGCAGCTCCTACGAGCAGTACTTC,CASRPLAGSSYEQYF
-,TRBJ1-3,TRBV2,-,TGTGCCAGCAGCTCAATCACGGGGAACACCATATATTTT,CASSSITGNTIYF
-,TRBJ1-4,TRBV7-9,-,TGTGCCAGCAGCTTAGGACCGGGACACTTGGACAATGAAAAACTGTTTTTT,CASSLGPGHLDNEKLFF
-,TRBJ2-7,TRBV14,-,TGTGCCAGCAGCCGGCGCGAGGACGAGCAGTACTTC,CASSRREDEQYF
-,TRBJ1-5,TRBV28,-,TGTGCCAGCACCGGTAAAGTCCAGGGAAATCAGCCCCAGCATTTT,CASTGKVQGNQPQHF
-,TRBJ2-3,TRBV5-6,-,-,CASSFGAGTSLYF
-,TRBJ1-1,TRBV28,TRBD1,TGTGCCAGCAGGATCGCGAGACAGGGATCTAACACTGAAGCTTTCTTT,CASRIARQGSNTEAFF
once,TRBJ2-3,TRBV2,-,TGTGCCAGCAGCCTTGCAGGGCGCCGTAAGCAAGATACGCAGTATTTT,CASSLAGRRKQDTQYF
-,TRBJ1-5,TRBV28,-,TGTGCCAGCAGTCGGACGGGGGACCTCAATCAGCCCCAGCATTTT,CASSRTGDLNQPQHF
-,TRBJ2-7,TRBV5-6,TRBD2,TGTGCCAGCAGCTTGGCGGGGAGCGGGGGGGCCTACGAGCAGTACTTC,CASSLAGSGGAYEQYF
-,TRBJ2-5,TRBV28,TRBD1,TGTGCCAGCAGTTTACTTGGACAGGGGTACCAAGAGACCCAGTACTTC,CASSLLGQGYQETQYF
-,TRBJ2-1,TRBV19,TRBD2,TGTGCCAGTATAGGCGGGGGTCCTCTCAATGAGCAGTTCTTC,CASIGGGPLNEQFF
-,TRBJ2-1,TRBV5-4,TRBD2,TGTGCCAGCAGCCACGGAGGGACTAGCGGGAATGAGCAGTTCTTC,CASSHGGTSGNEQFF
-,TRBJ2-3,TRBV18,-,TGTGCCAGCTCACCCCGGGGGGCTGGGGCCACAGATACGCAGTATTTT,CASSPRGAGATDTQYF
-,TRBJ2-5,TRBV7-2,-,TGTGCCAGTCGTGGGGCTACCCGAAGCAATGCCCAGTACTTC,CASRGATRSNAQYF
-,TRBJ1-5,TRBV28,-,TGTGCCAGCAGTTTCAATCGGGGGGGTAATCAGCCCCAGCATTTT,CASSFNRGGNQPQHF
few,TRBJ2-2,TRBV7-9,TRBD1,TGTGCCAGCAGCACCTCACCGACAGGGGACACCGGGGAGCTGTTTTTT,CASSTSPTGDTGELFF
-,TRBJ1-2,TRBV5-4,-,TGTGCCAGCAGCTTGGCCCGGAACAGGGCTGGCTACACCTTC,CASSLARNRAGYTF
-,TRBJ1-1,TRBV18,-,TGTGCCAGCTCACCACCGAGGTCCGCCACTGAAGCTTTCTTT,CASSPPRSATEAFF
-,TRBJ2-5,TRBV7-2,TRBD2,TGTGCCAGCAGCTTATCGGGGACTAGCGGGGGGGAGACCCAGTACTTC,CASSLSGTSGGETQYF
-,TRBJ2-3,TRBV19,-,TGTGCCAGTAGAGGGCTTAGCGGAAAGTCAGATACGCAGTATTTT,CASRGLSGKSDTQYF
-,TRBJ2-1,TRBV7-3,-,TGTGCCAGCAGCCAATTTGCGGGGTTCAATGAGCAGTTCTTC,CASSQFAGFNEQFF
-,TRBJ1-2,TRBV9,-,TGTGCCAGCAGCTCACCTAAGGACAGAACTTTGTACTATGGCTACACCTTC,CASSSPKDRTLYYGYTF
-,TRBJ2-2,TRBV4-2,TRBD1,TGTGCCAGCAGCCCCCGAATTTCCGGACAGGGGTGGAACGGGGAGCTGTTTTTT,CASSPRISGQGWNGELFF
-,TRBJ1-4,TRBV7-9,-,TGTGCCAGCAGCCTCGAGGCGTATAATGAAAAACTGTTTTTT,CASSLEAYNEKLFF
-,TRBJ1-5,TRBV2,TRBD1,TGTGCCAGCAGCGCCGACAGGGGACTAATGCCCCAGCATTTT,CASSADRGLMPQHF
few,TRBJ1-6,TRBV25-1,TRBD1,TGTGCCAGCTCCTATTCAGGGGGATCACCCCTCCACTTT,CASSYSGGSPLHF
-,TRBJ2-7,TRBV23-1,-,TGCGCCAGCAGTGACCGCGGGGACGAGCAGTACTTC,CASSDRGDEQYF